The next 11 T cell receptor beta chains were all read from a single sample in a study of cytomegalovirus exposure and HLA in healthy donors. Using immunoSEQ multiplex PCR, the repertoire was profiled, and TCRdb retains in-frame clones only, with some absent. The sample consists of some 150,000 clones, 86% of them appearing once. What was sequenced was PBMCs. The source is a young man in good health and CMV-seropositive.

This clone was recorded a few times. The chain links TRBV4-3 to TRBJ2-7; 7 bases line up with TRBD2. The CDR3 consists of 15 residues. Germline CDR1 is LGHNA and CDR2 is YSLEER. Trimming cost V 0 bases and J 6 bases; bases outside gene matches: 8. The CDR3 loop reads CASSQDRAGVSEQYF. The DNA of the CDR3 is TGCGCCAGCAGCCAAGATAGGGCGGGAGTGAGCGAGCAGTACTTC.

The CDR3 loop is CASSIVRGRNQPQHF. The CDR3 DNA is TGTGCCAGTAGTATAGTCAGGGGACGAAATCAGCCCCAGCATTTT. V usage is TRBV19 and J usage is TRBJ1-5; a weak D match, TRBD1 (6 bases). Per germline, CDR1 LNHDA and CDR2 SQIVND (reference sequence). CDR3 length: 15 amino acids. Trimming stripped 1 base from V and 4 bases from J, with 11 bases between.

This clone was observed once. V and J are TRBV11-1 and TRBJ2-7; 10 positions match TRBD1. The CDR3 consists of 14 residues. Germline lookup yields CDR1 SGHAT and CDR2 FQDESV (reference sequence). After removal of 5 bases from V and 3 bases from J, the junction contained 4 bases not matched to a gene. The CDR3 region has the DNA TGTGCCAGCAGCCCGGACAGGGGGGTCTACGAGCAGTACTTC. This codes for CASSPDRGVYEQYF.

The chain joins TRBV11-2 to TRBJ2-7; 9 bases are shared with TRBD1. This CDR3 has 16 amino acids. CDR1 SGHAT and CDR2 FQNNGV come from the germline V gene. The junction had 6 bases not matched to a gene; V was cut back by 0 bases and J by 3 bases. In DNA form, the CDR3 reads TGTGCCAGCAGCTTAGATCTCGGGACAGGGAACTACGAGCAGTACTTC. This codes for CASSLDLGTGNYEQYF.

The CDR3 is CASRKQGASINTEAFF. In DNA form, the CDR3 reads TGTGCCAGCAGAAAACAGGGGGCCTCCATTAACACTGAAGCTTTCTTT. The chain is built from TRBV2 and TRBJ1-1; 9 nucleotides match TRBD1. V was pared by 6 bases and J by 2 bases, with 10 bases of the junction left unmatched. In germline, CDR1 is SNHLY, CDR2 FYNNEI. The CDR3 has 16 amino acids.

CDR3 in amino acids: CASSLGRGPGDEQYF. DNA of the CDR3: TGTGCCAGCAGCCTGGGACGGGGTCCCGGGGACGAGCAGTACTTC. The V and J genes are TRBV5-6 and TRBJ2-7; D could derive from TRBD1 or TRBD2 (5 bases each). Trimming stripped 4 bases from V and 5 bases from J, with 19 bases between. In germline, CDR1 is SGHDT, CDR2 YYEEEE. The CDR3 runs 15 residues.

The rearrangement joins TRBV7-9 to TRBJ1-6; maybe TRBD1 (5 bases). Between the trimmed V and J ends, which lost 1 base and 7 bases, there was a span of 14 bases. The CDR3 totals 16 residues. The V gene's germline CDR1 is SEHNR and CDR2 FQNEAQ (reference sequence). DNA for the CDR3: TGTGCCAGCAGCTTAGGGTGGCCAGGGTCCAATTCACCCCTCCACTTT. It translates to CASSLGWPGSNSPLHF.

This rearrangement joins TRBV5-1 to TRBJ2-1, with a tentative D call TRBD1 (8 bases). CDR1 and CDR2 (germline): SGHRS, YFSETQ. CDR3 length: 16 residues. The germline V and J ends were trimmed by 4 bases and 6 bases, with 20 bases remaining between them. Here the CDR3 reads CASSGDRGGGLNEQFF. CDR3 DNA: TGCGCCAGCAGCGGAGACAGGGGAGGGGGTCTCAATGAGCAGTTCTTC.

The chain links TRBV6-5 to TRBJ2-7; 7 nucleotides line up with TRBD1. The ends lost 7 bases at V and 4 bases at J; junction bases unmatched: 13. Per germline, CDR1 MNHEY and CDR2 SVGAGI. The CDR3 length is 15 residues. This CDR3 reads CASTPDRAFRYEQYF. The CDR3 DNA sequence: TGTGCCAGCACCCCCGACAGGGCCTTTCGATACGAGCAGTACTTC.

The chain couples TRBV7-3 to TRBJ1-1, with D tentatively TRBD1 (5 bases). Trimming stripped 3 bases from V and 0 bases from J, with 8 bases between. Germline assignment: CDR1 SGHTA and CDR2 FQGTGA. The CDR3 has 14 residues. Here the CDR3 reads CASSLAGLNTEAFF. CDR3 in DNA: TGTGCCAGCAGCTTGGCAGGGTTGAACACTGAAGCTTTCTTT.

The chain carries TRBV6-5 and TRBJ2-7; the D gene is possibly TRBD2 (6 bases). The ends were cut back, 0 bases at V and 6 bases at J, with 12 bases in the middle. CDR3 size: 14 residues. Germline lookup yields CDR1 MNHEY and CDR2 SVGAGI. The CDR3: CASSYSMEGREQYF. The CDR3 bases are TGTGCCAGCAGTTACTCGATGGAGGGGCGCGAGCAGTACTTC.